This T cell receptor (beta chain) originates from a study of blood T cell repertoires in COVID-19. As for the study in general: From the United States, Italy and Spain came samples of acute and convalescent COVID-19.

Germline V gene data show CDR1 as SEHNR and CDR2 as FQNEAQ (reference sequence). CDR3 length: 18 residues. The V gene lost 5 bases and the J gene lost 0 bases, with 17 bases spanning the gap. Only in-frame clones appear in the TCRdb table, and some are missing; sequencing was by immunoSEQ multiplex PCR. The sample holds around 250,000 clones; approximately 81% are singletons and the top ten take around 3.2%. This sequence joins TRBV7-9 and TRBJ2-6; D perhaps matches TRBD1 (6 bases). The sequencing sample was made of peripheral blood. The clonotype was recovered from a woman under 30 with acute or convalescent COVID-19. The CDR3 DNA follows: TGTGCCAGCAGCCGTGGGGGCGGCCTCTCCTCTGGGGCCAACGTCCTGACTTTC. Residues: CASSRGGGLSSGANVLTF.